A selection of T cell receptor beta chains follows, all from one sample in a study of cytomegalovirus exposure and HLA in healthy donors. The assay was immunoSEQ multiplex PCR, and TCRdb's table has in-frame clones only and misses some. The table has around 220,000 clones, 70% to 85% seen once. The sample taken for sequencing was PBMCs. These receptors all stem from a girl aged 2 to 10 in good health and CMV-seronegative. The conserved cysteine and the conserved F or W are not part of the CDR3 here.

V gene	J gene	CDR3 protein
TRBV9	TRBJ2-1	ASSVEPTNNEQF
TRBV9	TRBJ1-2	ASSGRALYGYT
TRBV5-1	TRBJ2-1	ASSLGGKQF
TRBV7-9	TRBJ1-2	ASSLGRGRGYT
TRBV18	TRBJ2-7	ASSDKSPSGIYEQY
TRBV4-1	TRBJ1-2	ASNQDFGQGDGYT
TRBV5-1	.	ASSLETGNSYEQY
TRBV14	TRBJ2-2	ASSQEAAGVNTGELF
TRBV6-6	.	ASRVGQGQGYEQY
TRBV4-1	TRBJ2-3	ASTYYGTPSTDTQY
TRBV5-4	TRBJ1-2	ASSLARQGNYGYT
TRBV4-2	TRBJ2-5	ASSQVGVGDRRETQY
TRBV6-6	TRBJ1-4	ASSSQRSTNEKLF
TRBV4-2	TRBJ2-7	ASSQVRENEQY
TRBV21-1	TRBJ2-4	ASSKSSRGAEAKNIQY
TRBV6-5	TRBJ2-1	ASSLGSLAGDEQF
TRBV5-5	TRBJ1-2	ASSFGGPNYGYT